The 11 T cell receptor beta chains below were found in one sample sequenced in a study of shared clonotypes between healthy human individuals. Assay used: immunoSEQ multiplex PCR; TCRdb lists only in-frame clones, some missing. The sample consists of about 490,000 clones, around 80% of them appearing once. Sequenced sample: PBMCs. These receptors originate from a woman aged 40 to 55 in good health. Some clones in this sample may be carry-over from other donors' samples.

About this clone: This sample includes further DNA sequences coding for the same CDR3. V gene TRBV5-1 combines with J gene TRBJ1-1; TRBD1 might be the D (5 bases). This CDR3 is 15 amino acids long. Germline CDR1 and CDR2: SGHRS and YFSETQ. V shed 0 bases and J shed 0 bases, with 9 bases lying between them. CDR3 protein: CASSLGLGVNTEAFF. The CDR3 nucleotides read TGCGCCAGCAGCTTGGGCTTGGGGGTGAACACTGAAGCTTTCTTT.

The chain employs TRBV5-1 and TRBJ1-3; perhaps TRBD1 as D (5 bases). In germline, CDR1 is SGHRS, CDR2 YFSETQ. V was trimmed by 0 bases and J by 4 bases, leaving 14 bases between them. The CDR3 extends over 16 amino acids. The chain's CDR3 is CASSLAGPAFGNTIYF. The CDR3, as DNA: TGCGCCAGCAGCTTGGCGGGACCTGCGTTCGGAAACACCATATATTTT.

This clone was observed at least ten times. The chain couples TRBV5-1 to TRBJ2-3, with TRBD2 matching 7 bases. The length of the CDR3 is 16 residues. CDR1 and CDR2 from the germline V gene are SGHRS and YFSETQ. Trimming cost V 1 base and J 0 bases; bases outside gene matches: 5. DNA of the CDR3: TGCGCCAGCAGCTTGTCCCGCGGGAGCAGCACAGATACGCAGTATTTT. It is translated as CASSLSRGSSTDTQYF.

V is TRBV6-1 and J is TRBJ1-2, with TRBD1 as a possible D gene (5 bases). Germline loops: CDR1 MNHNS, CDR2 SASEGT. The CDR3 runs 14 residues. V lost 1 base and J lost 6, with 12 bases in between. The CDR3 nucleotides are TGTGCCAGCAGTGAAGGTCCGGGGCGGGATGGCTACACCTTC. Amino acid sequence: CASSEGPGRDGYTF.

Concerning this clone: One base away lies a much larger clone, so this may be a sequencing read error. The gene calls are TRBV30 and TRBJ1-1; D unclear. The germline V gene has CDR1 GTSNPN and CDR2 SVGIG (reference sequence). This CDR3 region has 14 residues. The CDR3 DNA follows: TGTGCCTGGAGTGTAACGGAGATGAACACTGAAACTTTCTTT. This encodes CAWSVTEMNTETFF.

The chain carries TRBV5-1 and TRBJ2-2, with 7 positions matching TRBD2. Looked up from germline, CDR1 is SGHRS and CDR2 is YFSETQ. The J segment lost 2 bases and the V segment lost 0 bases, leaving 7 bases of the junction unmatched. The CDR3 runs to 17 residues. Written as DNA, the CDR3 is TGCGCCAGCAGCTTGGAGGCTAGCGGAGTTAACACCGGGGAGCTGTTTTTT. This sequence encodes CASSLEASGVNTGELFF.

This clone was counted a single time. In nucleotides, the CDR3 is TGTGCCAGTAGTATAGTACCGGGGTTCAGCAATCAGCCCCAGCATTTT. It translates to CASSIVPGFSNQPQHF. The rearrangement joins TRBV19 to TRBJ1-5; D is unclear. Germline-derived CDR1 and CDR2 are LNHDA and SQIVND (reference sequence). The ends were cut back, 1 base at V and 1 base at J, with 11 bases in the middle. The CDR3 is 16 residues long.

The rearrangement links TRBV18 to TRBJ2-7; D remains unclear. V lost 0 bases, J lost 4 bases, and 10 bases lay in between. The germline CDR1 and CDR2 sequences are KGHSH and LQKENI. The CDR3 spans 14 residues. CDR3 coding DNA: TGTGCCAGCTCACCACCCCTGGGCCAATACGAGCAGTACTTC. Translation: CASSPPLGQYEQYF.

The rearrangement links TRBV28 to TRBJ1-1; D unclear. CDR1 is MDHEN and CDR2 is SYDVKM in the germline V gene. This CDR3 has 11 amino acids. V lost 10 bases and J lost 2, with 8 bases in between. The CDR3 DNA reads as TGTGCCACCTCAGCCAACACTGAAGCTTTCTTT. It specifies CATSANTEAFF.

This rearrangement joins TRBV27 to TRBJ2-7; unclear D gene. This CDR3 has 11 residues. Germline CDR1 and CDR2: MNHEY and SMNVEV (reference sequence). The germline V and J ends were trimmed by 6 bases and 3 bases, with 6 bases remaining between them. As DNA, the CDR3 is TGTGCCAGCAGGCTGGGCTACGAGCAGTACTTC. This encodes CASRLGYEQYF.

V gene TRBV9 combines with J gene TRBJ2-1; 7 bases match TRBD2. The CDR3 is 15 amino acids. V lost 1 base to trimming and J lost 4 bases; unmatched junction nucleotides: 5. The germline gives CDR1 SGDLS, CDR2 YYNGEE. CDR3 DNA: TGTGCCAGCAGCGTACTAGCGGCCATGTACAATGAGCAGTTCTTC. It is translated as CASSVLAAMYNEQFF.